A selection of T cell receptor beta chains follows, all from one sample in a study of spatial heterogeneity in lung cancer. TCRdb re-derived calls from the 5' RACE reads in MiXCR, one entry per CDR3 protein. The sample includes about 82,000 distinct CDR3 sequences, 10% to 15% of them seen just once. The sample consisted of PBMCs, taken at surgery. All receptors derive from a male donor with early-stage non-small cell lung cancer. CDR3s include the opening cysteine and the closing phenylalanine or tryptophan. Each record gives: D gene, clone size, V gene, J gene, CDR3 protein, CDR3 DNA. D genes are given only for firm matches. A clone size is listed for some rows: how often the clone was seen (once, few, many), or a class if it is expanded.

D gene: TRBD2
clone size: few
V gene: TRBV2
J gene: TRBJ2-3
CDR3 protein: CASSDGLAGTDTQYF
CDR3 DNA: TGTGCCAGCAGTGACGGGCTAGCGGGCACAGATACGCAGTATTTT

D gene: .
clone size: many
V gene: TRBV20-1
J gene: TRBJ1-5
CDR3 protein: CSARDEGLAGQPQHF
CDR3 DNA: TGCAGTGCTAGAGATGAGGGGTTGGCCGGGCAGCCCCAGCATTTT

D gene: TRBD1
clone size: many
V gene: TRBV7-3
J gene: TRBJ1-1
CDR3 protein: CASSLMGTGDREAFF
CDR3 DNA: TGTGCCAGCAGCTTAATGGGGACAGGGGACCGAGAAGCTTTCTTT

D gene: .
clone size: .
V gene: TRBV6-5
J gene: TRBJ2-5
CDR3 protein: CASSPGTHAETQYF
CDR3 DNA: TGTGCCAGCAGCCCCGGGACCCACGCGGAGACCCAGTACTTC

D gene: .
clone size: few
V gene: TRBV5-4
J gene: TRBJ1-5
CDR3 protein: CASSLGTDNQPQHF
CDR3 DNA: TGTGCCAGCAGCTTGGGGACTGACAATCAGCCCCAGCATTTT

D gene: .
clone size: few
V gene: TRBV6-6
J gene: TRBJ1-6
CDR3 protein: CASRGQDSPLHF
CDR3 DNA: TGTGCCAGCAGAGGGCAGGATTCACCCCTCCACTTT

D gene: .
clone size: .
V gene: TRBV14
J gene: TRBJ1-6
CDR3 protein: CASRLQGVNSPLHF
CDR3 DNA: TGTGCCAGCAGACTACAGGGAGTAAATTCACCCCTCCACTTT

D gene: .
clone size: .
V gene: TRBV7-3
J gene: TRBJ2-1
CDR3 protein: CASSIVGGSYNEQFF
CDR3 DNA: TGTGCCAGCAGCATCGTGGGGGGCTCTTACAATGAGCAGTTCTTC

D gene: TRBD1
clone size: .
V gene: TRBV9
J gene: TRBJ2-5
CDR3 protein: CASSVSTGGRETQYF
CDR3 DNA: TGTGCCAGCAGCGTCAGTACAGGGGGACGAGAGACCCAGTACTTC

D gene: .
clone size: few
V gene: TRBV5-1
J gene: TRBJ2-7
CDR3 protein: CASSLGPGGSSYEQYF
CDR3 DNA: TGCGCCAGCAGCCTTGGACCTGGAGGGAGCTCCTACGAGCAGTACTTC

D gene: .
clone size: many
V gene: TRBV29-1
J gene: TRBJ2-7
CDR3 protein: CSARLADSYEQYF
CDR3 DNA: TGCAGCGCCAGATTAGCGGACTCCTACGAGCAGTACTTC

D gene: .
clone size: few
V gene: TRBV2
J gene: TRBJ2-7
CDR3 protein: CACRRGGDSEQYF
CDR3 DNA: TGTGCCTGCAGGAGGGGGGGGGATAGCGAGCAGTACTTC

D gene: .
clone size: many
V gene: TRBV24-1
J gene: TRBJ2-3
CDR3 protein: CATTVGGSTDTQYF
CDR3 DNA: TGTGCCACCACCGTTGGAGGGAGCACAGATACGCAGTATTTT

D gene: TRBD1
clone size: .
V gene: TRBV20-1
J gene: TRBJ1-1
CDR3 protein: CSAPTGGEAEAFF
CDR3 DNA: TGCAGTGCTCCTACAGGGGGAGAGGCTGAAGCTTTCTTT

D gene: .
clone size: few
V gene: TRBV10-3
J gene: TRBJ2-3
CDR3 protein: CATGQRAPDTQYF
CDR3 DNA: TGTGCCACCGGACAAAGGGCCCCGGATACGCAGTATTTT

D gene: TRBD2
clone size: few
V gene: TRBV12-3/TRBV12-4
J gene: TRBJ2-5
CDR3 protein: CASGILAGDETQYF
CDR3 DNA: TGTGCCAGCGGAATACTAGCGGGAGACGAGACCCAGTACTTC

D gene: TRBD2
clone size: .
V gene: TRBV29-1
J gene: TRBJ2-7
CDR3 protein: CSVGTSGTYEQYF
CDR3 DNA: TGCAGCGTGGGGACTAGCGGAACCTACGAGCAGTACTTC

D gene: .
clone size: few
V gene: TRBV11-3
J gene: TRBJ2-3
CDR3 protein: CASSGAGTDTQYF
CDR3 DNA: TGTGCCAGCAGCGGGGCTGGCACAGATACGCAGTATTTT

D gene: .
clone size: .
V gene: TRBV11-2
J gene: TRBJ2-5
CDR3 protein: CASSRDQRETQYF
CDR3 DNA: TGTGCCAGCAGTCGGGACCAGCGGGAGACCCAGTACTTC

D gene: .
clone size: .
V gene: TRBV11-1
J gene: TRBJ2-6
CDR3 protein: CASSLASGTGANVLTF
CDR3 DNA: TGTGCCAGCAGCTTAGCCAGCGGGACAGGGGCCAACGTCCTGACTTTC

D gene: .
clone size: few
V gene: TRBV20-1
J gene: TRBJ2-7
CDR3 protein: CSADEGKSGEQYF
CDR3 DNA: TGCAGTGCTGATGAGGGGAAATCTGGCGAGCAGTACTTC

D gene: TRBD1
clone size: few
V gene: TRBV3-1
J gene: TRBJ2-5
CDR3 protein: CASSQELGQTGIETETQYF
CDR3 DNA: TGTGCCAGCAGCCAAGAACTAGGGCAGACAGGGATTGAGACGGAGACCCAGTACTTC

D gene: .
clone size: few
V gene: TRBV11-2
J gene: TRBJ1-1
CDR3 protein: CASSLAFGGRSVEAFF
CDR3 DNA: TGTGCCAGCAGCCTCGCCTTTGGGGGGCGGTCGGTTGAAGCTTTCTTT

D gene: .
clone size: many
V gene: TRBV13
J gene: TRBJ1-1
CDR3 protein: CASSEPNTEAFF
CDR3 DNA: TGTGCCAGCAGCGAGCCGAACACTGAAGCTTTCTTT

D gene: .
clone size: .
V gene: TRBV29-1
J gene: TRBJ2-2
CDR3 protein: CSVDWATSYTGELFF
CDR3 DNA: TGCAGCGTTGATTGGGCGACTAGTTACACCGGGGAGCTGTTTTTT

D gene: .
clone size: .
V gene: TRBV27
J gene: TRBJ2-3
CDR3 protein: CASSLAGWPTDTQYF
CDR3 DNA: TGTGCCAGCAGTTTAGCGGGCTGGCCCACAGATACGCAGTATTTT

D gene: TRBD2
clone size: .
V gene: TRBV7-3
J gene: TRBJ2-3
CDR3 protein: CASSLTGGGAVNTQYF
CDR3 DNA: TGTGCCAGCAGCTTAACTGGCGGGGGGGCCGTAAATACGCAGTATTTT

D gene: .
clone size: .
V gene: TRBV18
J gene: TRBJ1-1
CDR3 protein: CASSPPRNMNTEAFF
CDR3 DNA: TGTGCCAGCTCACCACCGAGGAACATGAACACTGAAGCTTTCTTT

D gene: .
clone size: many
V gene: TRBV24-1
J gene: TRBJ2-5
CDR3 protein: CATSDRDPGRETQYF
CDR3 DNA: TGTGCCACCAGTGACCGGGACCCCGGTAGGGAGACCCAGTACTTC

D gene: TRBD1
clone size: .
V gene: TRBV5-1
J gene: TRBJ1-4
CDR3 protein: CASSLEGARGEKLFF
CDR3 DNA: TGCGCCAGCAGCTTGGAGGGGGCGCGGGGCGAAAAACTGTTTTTT

D gene: TRBD1
clone size: .
V gene: TRBV4-1
J gene: TRBJ2-6
CDR3 protein: CASSQDLGQGSGANVLTF
CDR3 DNA: TGCGCCAGCAGCCAAGATTTAGGACAGGGGTCGGGGGCCAACGTCCTGACTTTC

D gene: .
clone size: .
V gene: TRBV7-8
J gene: TRBJ2-1
CDR3 protein: CASGDEQFF
CDR3 DNA: TGTGCCAGCGGGGATGAGCAGTTCTTC

D gene: TRBD1
clone size: .
V gene: TRBV29-1
J gene: TRBJ2-3
CDR3 protein: CSVDQGATDTQYF
CDR3 DNA: TGCAGCGTTGATCAGGGGGCGACAGATACGCAGTATTTT

D gene: .
clone size: .
V gene: TRBV7-9
J gene: TRBJ1-4
CDR3 protein: CASRGSSEKLFF
CDR3 DNA: TGTGCCAGCCGGGGTTCAAGTGAAAAACTGTTTTTT

D gene: .
clone size: many
V gene: TRBV5-1
J gene: TRBJ1-2
CDR3 protein: CASNPTGDGRPTSYTF
CDR3 DNA: TGCGCCAGCAATCCGACGGGAGATGGACGGCCGACAAGCTACACCTTC

D gene: .
clone size: .
V gene: TRBV2
J gene: TRBJ2-5
CDR3 protein: CASSEAPETQYF
CDR3 DNA: TGTGCCAGCAGTGAGGCGCCAGAGACCCAGTACTTC

D gene: .
clone size: few
V gene: TRBV6-6
J gene: TRBJ2-7
CDR3 protein: CASSYGLYEQYF
CDR3 DNA: TGTGCCAGCAGTTACGGACTCTACGAGCAGTACTTC

D gene: .
clone size: many
V gene: TRBV6-5
J gene: TRBJ1-2
CDR3 protein: CASSYSGAELLYGYTF
CDR3 DNA: TGTGCCAGCAGTTACTCGGGTGCGGAGCTCCTCTATGGCTACACCTTC

D gene: .
clone size: .
V gene: TRBV7-9
J gene: TRBJ2-7
CDR3 protein: CASSEGVGQPYEQYF
CDR3 DNA: TGTGCCAGCAGCGAGGGTGTAGGACAGCCCTACGAGCAGTACTTC

D gene: .
clone size: .
V gene: TRBV19
J gene: TRBJ1-3
CDR3 protein: CASSAGGYNSGNTIYF
CDR3 DNA: TGTGCCAGTAGTGCCGGGGGGTACAACTCTGGAAACACCATATATTTT

D gene: .
clone size: .
V gene: TRBV7-2
J gene: TRBJ2-1
CDR3 protein: CASGTVSYNEQFF
CDR3 DNA: TGTGCCAGCGGGACGGTCTCCTACAATGAGCAGTTCTTC

D gene: TRBD2
clone size: few
V gene: TRBV7-9
J gene: TRBJ2-3
CDR3 protein: CASSPDGLAGGDTQYF
CDR3 DNA: TGTGCCAGCAGCCCGGATGGGCTAGCGGGGGGTGATACGCAGTATTTT